The T cell receptor beta chain under discussion was sequenced for a study of blood T cells in healthy people across ages. Study-level points and caveats: Per million T cells, TCR beta diversity dropped about linearly as age rose. Strong correlation existed between TCR beta diversity and naive T cell percentage. The study could not conclusively compare naive and antigen-experienced cells, given its unsorted PBMCs. Relative to aged donors, long-lived donors carried more naive CD4+ cells and displayed higher diversity.

This clonotype was picked up a small number of times. Antigen: not known. Primers used in a second PCR of roughly 7 to 12 cycles were a sample-barcoded 5' primer and a J-beta primer mix. TCRdb used MiXCR to reprocess the 5' RACE reads, holding one entry per CDR3 protein. The top ten hold roughly 3.7% of the sample, which has hundreds of thousands of distinct CDR3 sequences, under 25% seen once. V gave up 5 bases and J gave up 5 bases; unmatched junction bases: 7. CDR3 length equals 16 residues. The germline V gene has CDR1 PRHDT and CDR2 FYEKMQ (reference sequence). The receptor's source is a man between 65 and 79 years old in good health. Sample: blood. This chain connects TRBV13 to TRBJ2-3; 13 nucleotides align to TRBD2. The DNA of the CDR3 is TGTGCCAGCAGCCAGGCGGGACTAGCGGGACGAGATACGCAGTATTTT. Its translation: CASSQAGLAGRDTQYF. The whole variable domain, filled in from reference TRBV13 and TRBJ2-3, reads AAGVIQSPRHLIKEKRETATLKCYPIPRHDTVYWYQQGPGQDPQFLISFYEKMQSDKGSIPDRFSAQQFSDYHSELNMSSLELGDSALYFCASSQAGLAGRDTQYFGPGTRLTVL.